This TCR beta chain originates from a study of CD8 T cells in Susac syndrome. General study results and limits: By the study's own acknowledgment, its TCR sequencing and HLA analysis included relatively few individuals.

Healthy donors constituted the control group, matched for age and sex. As to this clonotype: Its cognate antigen is unknown.

This CDR3 is built from 14 residues. Germline V lookup: CDR1 SNHLY, CDR2 FYNNEI. V trimming: 3 bases; J trimming: 8 bases; junction bases outside the gene matches: 4. Random hexamers were used to reverse transcribe the RNA input (about 0.45 to 1 ug). TCRdb itself ran the immunoSEQ multiplex PCR reads through MiXCR, one entry per CDR3 protein. The sample yields some 180,000 distinct CDR3 sequences, just under 95% seen once. Sample: CD4+ T cells from PBMCs. This rearrangement joins TRBV2 to TRBJ2-1; 10 bases fit TRBD1. This clonotype was obtained from a human donor in good health. CDR3 coding DNA: TGTGCCAGCAGTGACGGACAGGGGGTATATGAGCAGTTCTTC. Protein: CASSDGQGVYEQFF.